These T cell receptor beta chains were read from a single sample in a study of CD8+ T cells in alopecia areata. Repertoires were generated with immunoSEQ multiplex PCR, while TCRdb's copy carries only in-frame clones and drops some. The sample includes over 150,000 clones, approximately 60% of them seen just once. The specimen sequenced was CD8+ T cells sorted from blood. These receptors all come from a human donor in good health. The CDR3 runs from the conserved cysteine through the conserved F or W. D genes are given only for firm matches. The size entry is marked missing in some rows and otherwise reads once, few, many or a size class.

-	-	TRBV25-1	TRBJ2-2	CASSDRAETGELFF	TGTGCCAGCAGTGACAGGGCGGAAACCGGGGAGCTGTTTTTT
-	TRBD1	TRBV15	TRBJ1-2	CATSEIDRESGYTF	TGTGCCACCAGCGAAATCGACAGGGAATCTGGCTACACCTTC
-	-	TRBV4-1	TRBJ1-5	CASSPQTSGGKQPQHF	TGCGCCAGCAGCCCTCAGACATCGGGAGGCAAACAGCCCCAGCATTTT
-	-	TRBV27	TRBJ2-7	CASSFGQTYEQYF	TGTGCCAGCAGTTTCGGACAGACCTACGAGCAGTACTTC
-	-	TRBV5-6	TRBJ2-7	CASSLGGIATWQYF	TGTGCCAGCAGCTTGGGCGGGATAGCTACGTGGCAGTACTTC
few	-	TRBV30	TRBJ1-1	CAWRTGFRNTEAFF	TGTGCCTGGAGAACAGGGTTTAGGAACACTGAAGCTTTCTTT
-	TRBD1	TRBV9	TRBJ2-7	CASSVAGQGTYEQYF	TGTGCCAGCAGCGTAGCGGGACAGGGAACCTACGAGCAGTACTTC
-	-	TRBV5-6	TRBJ1-4	CASSTSGRGEKLFF	TGTGCCAGCAGCACCTCAGGGAGGGGCGAGAAACTGTTTTTT
-	TRBD1	TRBV5-1	TRBJ2-3	CASSWGTGNSDTQYF	TGCGCCAGCAGCTGGGGGACAGGGAATTCAGATACGCAGTATTTT
-	TRBD2	TRBV5-1	TRBJ2-1	CASSLEPSGGLNEQFF	TGCGCCAGCAGCTTGGAGCCTAGCGGGGGGTTAAATGAGCAGTTCTTC